Sequencing of this T cell receptor beta chain was carried out in a study of blood T cell repertoires in COVID-19. Overall study context: Both acute and convalescent COVID-19 samples were obtained from the United States, Italy and Spain.

The CDR3 consists of 15 residues. Losses at the gene ends were 3 bases for V and 2 bases for J; bases not matched to a gene: 5. Germline values: CDR1 SGHRS, CDR2 YFSETQ. Measured with immunoSEQ multiplex PCR; TCRdb has only the in-frame clones, and not every one. The table includes tens of thousands of clones, about 82% detected once. The chain joins TRBV5-1 to TRBJ2-7; 10 nucleotides align to TRBD1. The receptor comes from an elderly man with active COVID-19. The sequencing input was peripheral blood. The CDR3 here is CASSSGTGAPYEQYF. CDR3 sequence (DNA): TGCGCCAGCAGCTCGGGGACAGGGGCGCCCTACGAGCAGTACTTC.